This TCR beta chain is drawn from a study of beta chain features in type 1 diabetes. Germline V gives CDR1 LGHNA, CDR2 YSLEER. CDR3 length: 14 residues. V gave up 1 base and J gave up 2 bases, with 3 bases separating them. It was one heparinised blood draw, averaging around 100 mL, that each donor gave. This clone was seen many times. Expressed TCRB transcripts were sequenced because the entire RNA isolate underwent reverse transcription. Repertoires were generated with immunoSEQ multiplex PCR, while TCRdb's copy carries only in-frame clones and drops some. The table lists 450,000 to 600,000 clones, over 25% of them singletons.

The origin of this receptor is a man between 18 and 29 years old in good health. The chain has TRBV4-3 and TRBJ2-6; D is undetermined. Sequencing was carried out using naive CD4+ T cells from blood. This CDR3 reads CASSQVTGANVLTF. CDR3 DNA: TGCGCCAGCAGCCAAGTTACTGGGGCCAACGTCCTGACTTTC.